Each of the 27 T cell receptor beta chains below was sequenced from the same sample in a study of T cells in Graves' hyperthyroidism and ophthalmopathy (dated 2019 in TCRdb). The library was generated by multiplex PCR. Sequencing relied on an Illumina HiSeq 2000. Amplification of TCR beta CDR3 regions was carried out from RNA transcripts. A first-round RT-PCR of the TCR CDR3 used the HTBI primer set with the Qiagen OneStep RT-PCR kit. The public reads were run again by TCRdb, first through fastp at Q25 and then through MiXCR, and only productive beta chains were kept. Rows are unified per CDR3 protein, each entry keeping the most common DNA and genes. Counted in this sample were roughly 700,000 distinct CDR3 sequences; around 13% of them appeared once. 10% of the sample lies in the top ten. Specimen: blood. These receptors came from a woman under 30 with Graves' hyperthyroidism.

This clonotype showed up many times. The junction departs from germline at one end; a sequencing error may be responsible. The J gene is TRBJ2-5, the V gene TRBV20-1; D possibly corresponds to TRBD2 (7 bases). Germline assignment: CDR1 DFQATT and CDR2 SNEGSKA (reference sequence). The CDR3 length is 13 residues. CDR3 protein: CSARGGAEETQYF. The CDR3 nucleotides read TGCAGTGCCAGAGGGGGGGCGGAGGAGACCCAGTACTTC.

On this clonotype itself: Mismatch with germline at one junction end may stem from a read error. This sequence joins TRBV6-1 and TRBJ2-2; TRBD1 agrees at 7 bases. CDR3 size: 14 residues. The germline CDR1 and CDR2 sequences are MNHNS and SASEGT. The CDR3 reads CASSMTGNTEELFF. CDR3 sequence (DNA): TGTGCCAGCAGTATGACAGGGAACACCGAGGAGCTGTTTTTT.

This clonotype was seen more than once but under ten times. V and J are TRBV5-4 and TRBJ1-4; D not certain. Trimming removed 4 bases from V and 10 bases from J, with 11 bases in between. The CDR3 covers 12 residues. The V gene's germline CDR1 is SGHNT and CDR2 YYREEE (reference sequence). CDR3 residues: CASSVPGGKLFF. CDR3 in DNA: TGTGCCAGCAGCGTCCCAGGTGGAAAACTGTTTTTT.

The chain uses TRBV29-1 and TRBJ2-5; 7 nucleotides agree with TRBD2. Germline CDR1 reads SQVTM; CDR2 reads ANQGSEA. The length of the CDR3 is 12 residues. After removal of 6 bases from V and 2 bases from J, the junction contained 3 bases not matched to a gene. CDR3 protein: CSVLALQETQYF. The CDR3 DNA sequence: TGCAGCGTACTAGCGTTACAAGAGACCCAGTACTTC.

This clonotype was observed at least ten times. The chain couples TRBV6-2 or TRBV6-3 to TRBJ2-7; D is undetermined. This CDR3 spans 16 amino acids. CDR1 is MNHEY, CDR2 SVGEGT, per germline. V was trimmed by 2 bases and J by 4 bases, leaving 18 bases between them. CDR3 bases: TGTGCCAGCAGTTACAACGCCCGACCCGCCTTTTACGAGCAGTACTTC. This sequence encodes CASSYNARPAFYEQYF.

The CDR3 nucleotides read TGTGCCAGCAAATTCGCGGGAGGGTTGTCTGAGCAGTTCTTC. Translated: CASKFAGGLSEQFF. This sequence joins TRBV5-4 and TRBJ2-1; 9 bases are a match to TRBD2. Germline CDR1 is SGHNT and CDR2 is YYREEE (reference sequence). Trimming removed 6 bases from V and 9 bases from J; junction bases left unmatched: 10. This CDR3 is 14 amino acids long.

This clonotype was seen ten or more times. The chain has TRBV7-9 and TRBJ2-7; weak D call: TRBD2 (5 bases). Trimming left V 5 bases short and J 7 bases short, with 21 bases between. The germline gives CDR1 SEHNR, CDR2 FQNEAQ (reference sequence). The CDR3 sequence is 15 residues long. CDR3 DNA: TGTGCCAGCAGCCCAGAGTGGCAGGTCTGGAGGGAGCAGTACTTC. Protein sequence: CASSPEWQVWREQYF.

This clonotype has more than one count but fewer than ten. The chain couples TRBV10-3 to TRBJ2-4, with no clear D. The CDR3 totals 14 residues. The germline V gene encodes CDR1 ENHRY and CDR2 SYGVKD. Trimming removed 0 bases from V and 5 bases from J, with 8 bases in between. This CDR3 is CAISESLTENIQYF. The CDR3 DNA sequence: TGTGCCATCAGTGAGTCGCTTACTGAAAACATTCAGTACTTC.

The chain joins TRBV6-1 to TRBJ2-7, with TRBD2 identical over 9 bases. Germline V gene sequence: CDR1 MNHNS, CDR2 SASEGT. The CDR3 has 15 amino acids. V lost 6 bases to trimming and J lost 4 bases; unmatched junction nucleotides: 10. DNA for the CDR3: TGTGCCAGCAGCCTTCTAGCGGGGTCCCTTTACGAGCAGTACTTC. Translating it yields CASSLLAGSLYEQYF.

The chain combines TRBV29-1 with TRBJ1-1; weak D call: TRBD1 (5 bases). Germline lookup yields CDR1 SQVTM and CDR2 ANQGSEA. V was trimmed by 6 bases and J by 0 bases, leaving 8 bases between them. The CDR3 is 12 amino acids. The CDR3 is CSVRQMNTEAFF. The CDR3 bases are TGCAGCGTAAGACAGATGAACACTGAAGCTTTCTTT. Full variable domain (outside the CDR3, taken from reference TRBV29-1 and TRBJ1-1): SAVISQKPSRDICQRGTSLTIQCQVDSQVTMMFWYRQQPGQSLTLIATANQGSEATYESGFVIDKFPISRPNLTFSTLTVSNMSPEDSSIYLCSVRQMNTEAFFGQGTRLTVV.

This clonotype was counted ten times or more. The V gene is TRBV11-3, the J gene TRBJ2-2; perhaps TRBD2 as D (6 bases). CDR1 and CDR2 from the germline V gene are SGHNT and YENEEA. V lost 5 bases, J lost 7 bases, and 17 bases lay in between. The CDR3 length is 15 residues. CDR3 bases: TGTGCCAGCAGCCTAGGAGGGAGTACAGACGGGGAGCTGTTTTTT. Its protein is CASSLGGSTDGELFF.

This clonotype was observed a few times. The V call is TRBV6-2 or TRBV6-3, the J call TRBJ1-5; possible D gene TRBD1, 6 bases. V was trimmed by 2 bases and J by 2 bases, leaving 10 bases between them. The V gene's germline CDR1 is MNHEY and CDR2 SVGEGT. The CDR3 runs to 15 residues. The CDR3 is CASSYGGAGNQPQHF. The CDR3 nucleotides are TGTGCCAGCAGTTACGGGGGGGCTGGCAATCAGCCCCAGCATTTT.

CDR3 sequence: CASSPPSGATGELFF. The CDR3 DNA reads TGTGCCAGCAGCCCTCCTAGCGGGGCCACCGGGGAGCTGTTTTTT. The rearrangement uses TRBV5-4 and TRBJ2-2, with 9 positions matching TRBD2. CDR1 is SGHNT and CDR2 is YYREEE in the germline V gene (reference sequence). V lost 4 bases to trimming and J lost 4 bases; unmatched junction nucleotides: 5. CDR3 size: 15 residues.

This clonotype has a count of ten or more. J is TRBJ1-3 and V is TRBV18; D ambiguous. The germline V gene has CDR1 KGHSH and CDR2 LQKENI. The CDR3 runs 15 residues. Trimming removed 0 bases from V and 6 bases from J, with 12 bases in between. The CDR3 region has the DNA TGTGCCAGCTCACCACCGTCCCGAGCCCAAAACACCATATATTTT. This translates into CASSPPSRAQNTIYF.

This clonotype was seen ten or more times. The CDR3 here is CASSPGTLTAEAFF. CDR3 bases: TGTGCCAGCAGCCCCGGGACACTTACCGCTGAAGCTTTCTTT. The chain links TRBV11-2 to TRBJ1-1; D perhaps matches TRBD1 (6 bases). Trimming removed 5 bases at V and 6 bases at J, with 16 bases between. The CDR3 length is 14 residues. Germline V CDR1 and CDR2: SGHAT, FQNNGV.

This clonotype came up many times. CDR3 sequence: CASSPQGFYEQYF. CDR3 nucleotides: TGTGCCAGCAGCCCCCAGGGCTTCTACGAGCAGTACTTC. This chain joins TRBV7-9 and TRBJ2-7; perhaps TRBD1 as D (5 bases). V was pared by 5 bases and J by 3 bases, with 11 bases between. Germline values: CDR1 SEHNR, CDR2 FQNEAQ (reference sequence). The CDR3 runs 13 residues.

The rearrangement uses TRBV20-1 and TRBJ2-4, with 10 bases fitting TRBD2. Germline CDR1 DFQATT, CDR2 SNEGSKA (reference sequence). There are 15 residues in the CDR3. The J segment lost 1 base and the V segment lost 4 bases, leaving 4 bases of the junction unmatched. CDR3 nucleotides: TGCAGTGCTACTAGCGGGAGATATGCCAAAAACATTCAGTACTTC. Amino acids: CSATSGRYAKNIQYF.

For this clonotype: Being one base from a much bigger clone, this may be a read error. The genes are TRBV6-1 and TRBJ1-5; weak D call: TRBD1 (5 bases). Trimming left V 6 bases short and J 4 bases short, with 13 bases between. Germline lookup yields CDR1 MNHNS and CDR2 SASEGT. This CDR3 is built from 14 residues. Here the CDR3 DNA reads TGTGCCAGCAGCCAACATGGGGGGAATCAGCCCCAGCATTTT. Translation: CASSQHGGNQPQHF.

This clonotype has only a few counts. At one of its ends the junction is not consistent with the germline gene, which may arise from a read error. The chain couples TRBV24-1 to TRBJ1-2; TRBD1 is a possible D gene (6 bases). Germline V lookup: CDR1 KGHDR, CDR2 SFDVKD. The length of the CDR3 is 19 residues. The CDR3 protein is CATSDLFSSGPTRSGGSTF. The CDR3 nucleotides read TGTGCCACCAGTGATTTGTTCTCTTCGGGCCCCACGCGAAGTGGGGGCTCCACCTTC.

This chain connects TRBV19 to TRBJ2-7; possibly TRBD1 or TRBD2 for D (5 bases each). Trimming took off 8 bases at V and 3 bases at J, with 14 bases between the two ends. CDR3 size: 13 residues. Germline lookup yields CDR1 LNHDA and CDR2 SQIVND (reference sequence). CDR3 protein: CASGETVSYEQYF. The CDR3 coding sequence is TGTGCCAGTGGGGAGACAGTTAGCTACGAGCAGTACTTC.

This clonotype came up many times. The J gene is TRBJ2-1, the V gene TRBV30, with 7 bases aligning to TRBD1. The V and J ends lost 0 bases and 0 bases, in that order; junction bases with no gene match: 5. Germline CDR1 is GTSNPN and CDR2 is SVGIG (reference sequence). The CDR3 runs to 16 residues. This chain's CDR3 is CAWSVIQGSSYNEQFF. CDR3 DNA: TGTGCCTGGAGTGTCATACAGGGGAGCTCCTACAATGAGCAGTTCTTC.

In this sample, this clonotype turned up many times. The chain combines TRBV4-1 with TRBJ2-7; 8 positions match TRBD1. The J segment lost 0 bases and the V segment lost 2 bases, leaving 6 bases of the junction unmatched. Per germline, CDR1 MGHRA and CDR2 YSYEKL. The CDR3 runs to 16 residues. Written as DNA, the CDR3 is TGCGCCAGCAGCCAAAGAGGACAGGGCTACTCCTACGAGCAGTACTTC. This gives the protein CASSQRGQGYSYEQYF.

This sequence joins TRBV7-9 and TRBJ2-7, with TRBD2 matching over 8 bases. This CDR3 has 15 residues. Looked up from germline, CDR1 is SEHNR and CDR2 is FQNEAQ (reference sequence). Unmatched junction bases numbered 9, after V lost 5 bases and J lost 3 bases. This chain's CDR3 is CASSRLVAGFYEQYF. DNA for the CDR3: TGTGCCAGCAGCCGATTAGTAGCGGGATTCTACGAGCAGTACTTC.

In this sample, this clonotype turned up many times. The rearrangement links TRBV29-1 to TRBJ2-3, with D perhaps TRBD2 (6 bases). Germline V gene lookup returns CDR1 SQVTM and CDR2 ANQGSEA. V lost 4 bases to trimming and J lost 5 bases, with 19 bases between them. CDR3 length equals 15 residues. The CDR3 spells CSVARGREKGDTQYF. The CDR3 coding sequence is TGCAGCGTTGCCCGAGGACGGGAGAAGGGAGATACGCAGTATTTT.

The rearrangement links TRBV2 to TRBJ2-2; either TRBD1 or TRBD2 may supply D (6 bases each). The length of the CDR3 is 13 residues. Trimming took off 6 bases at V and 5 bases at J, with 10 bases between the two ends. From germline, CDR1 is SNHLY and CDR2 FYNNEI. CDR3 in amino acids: CASRRGVTGELFF. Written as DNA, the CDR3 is TGTGCCAGCAGGAGGGGGGTAACCGGGGAGCTGTTTTTT.

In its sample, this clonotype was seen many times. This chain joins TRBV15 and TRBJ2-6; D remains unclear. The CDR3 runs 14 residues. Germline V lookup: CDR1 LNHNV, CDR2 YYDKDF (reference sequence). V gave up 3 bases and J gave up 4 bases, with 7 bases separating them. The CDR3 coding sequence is TGTGCCACCAGCAGTGGCCCGGGGGCCAACGTCCTGACTTTC. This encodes CATSSGPGANVLTF.

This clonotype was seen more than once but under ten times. The CDR3: CAWSVSPGDTQYF. In nucleotides, the CDR3 is TGTGCCTGGAGTGTTTCCCCTGGGGATACGCAGTATTTT. This chain joins TRBV30 and TRBJ2-3, with D unclear. Germline V CDR1 and CDR2: GTSNPN, SVGIG (reference sequence). Trimming removed 0 bases at V and 6 bases at J, with 10 bases between. The CDR3 loop spans 13 amino acids.